These T cell receptor beta chains were read from a single sample in a study of shared clonotypes between healthy human individuals. Data came from immunoSEQ multiplex PCR; TCRdb stores just in-frame clones and leaves some out. The data show about 820,000 clones, 80% to 95% seen once. Sequencing was performed on naive CD8+ T cells sorted from blood. Receptors originate from a man aged 25 to 45 in good health. The CDR3 runs from the conserved cysteine through the conserved F or W. The order of the fields is D gene, clone size, J gene, V gene, CDR3 DNA, CDR3 protein. D genes are given only for firm matches. Expanded clones are given a class, and other clones once, few, many or no size at all.

D gene: -
clone size: once
J gene: TRBJ1-5
V gene: TRBV19
CDR3 DNA: TGTGCCAGTAGTACGCACGGGGGGGATCAGCCCCAGCATTTT
CDR3 protein: CASSTHGGDQPQHF

D gene: TRBD2
clone size: once
J gene: TRBJ2-1
V gene: TRBV11-2
CDR3 DNA: TGTGCCAGCAGTGAGATGACTAGCGACTCCTACAATGAGCAGTTCTTC
CDR3 protein: CASSEMTSDSYNEQFF

D gene: TRBD2
clone size: -
J gene: TRBJ2-3
V gene: TRBV2
CDR3 DNA: TGTGCCAGCAGCAGGGAGGGAGTGAGCACAGATACGCAGTATTTT
CDR3 protein: CASSREGVSTDTQYF

D gene: -
clone size: -
J gene: TRBJ2-7
V gene: TRBV7-9
CDR3 DNA: TGTGCCAGCAGTTACTCGGGGGACGAGCAGTACTTC
CDR3 protein: CASSYSGDEQYF

D gene: -
clone size: -
J gene: TRBJ2-6
V gene: TRBV12-5
CDR3 DNA: TGTGCTAGTGGTTTGGGGAATACAGGCCCTGGGGCCAACGTCCTGACTTTC
CDR3 protein: CASGLGNTGPGANVLTF

D gene: -
clone size: -
J gene: TRBJ1-1
V gene: TRBV6-1
CDR3 DNA: TGTGCCAGCATCTTATGGGGGGAGAACACTGAAGCTTTCTTT
CDR3 protein: CASILWGENTEAFF

D gene: -
clone size: -
J gene: TRBJ2-2
V gene: TRBV5-6
CDR3 DNA: TGTGCCAGCAGCTTGGACGGATACGCGAACACCGGGGAGCTGTTTTTT
CDR3 protein: CASSLDGYANTGELFF

D gene: TRBD2
clone size: -
J gene: TRBJ2-1
V gene: TRBV29-1
CDR3 DNA: TGCAGCGGCGGACTAGCGACCTTCAATGAGCAGTTCTTC
CDR3 protein: CSGGLATFNEQFF

D gene: TRBD2
clone size: -
J gene: TRBJ2-1
V gene: TRBV6-6
CDR3 DNA: TGTGCCAGCAGTGGACTAGCGATGAATGAGCAGTTCTTC
CDR3 protein: CASSGLAMNEQFF

D gene: -
clone size: -
J gene: TRBJ2-1
V gene: TRBV27
CDR3 DNA: TGTGCCAGCCGTAGTAGGTACAATGAGCAGTTCTTC
CDR3 protein: CASRSRYNEQFF

D gene: TRBD1
clone size: -
J gene: TRBJ1-1
V gene: TRBV11-2
CDR3 DNA: TGTGCCAGCAGCGCCTCACAGGGGGCGGCTTCTGAAGCTTTCTTT
CDR3 protein: CASSASQGAASEAFF

D gene: -
clone size: -
J gene: TRBJ2-1
V gene: TRBV28
CDR3 DNA: TGTGCCAGCAGTTTACGTCCAGGGACTGAGCAGTTCTTC
CDR3 protein: CASSLRPGTEQFF

D gene: TRBD2
clone size: -
J gene: TRBJ2-5
V gene: TRBV7-9
CDR3 DNA: TGTGCCAGCAGCTTAGTTAGCGGGAGGGCTCCGTCGTGGGAGACCCAGTACTTC
CDR3 protein: CASSLVSGRAPSWETQYF

D gene: -
clone size: -
J gene: TRBJ2-1
V gene: TRBV29-1
CDR3 DNA: TGCAGCGTTATAGTAAATGAGCAGTTCTTC
CDR3 protein: CSVIVNEQFF

D gene: -
clone size: -
J gene: TRBJ1-1
V gene: TRBV7-8
CDR3 DNA: TGTGCCAGTTCCCGTGGCGCGAACACTGAAGCTTTCTTT
CDR3 protein: CASSRGANTEAFF

D gene: -
clone size: -
J gene: TRBJ2-5
V gene: TRBV27
CDR3 DNA: TGTGCCACCACTTCTTTAGCGATGGGGCAAGAGACCCAGTACTTC
CDR3 protein: CATTSLAMGQETQYF

D gene: TRBD1
clone size: once
J gene: TRBJ2-7
V gene: TRBV11-2
CDR3 DNA: TGTGCCAGCAGCTTGGGACAGCTATACGAGCAGTACTTC
CDR3 protein: CASSLGQLYEQYF

D gene: -
clone size: -
J gene: TRBJ2-1
V gene: TRBV7-9
CDR3 DNA: TGTGCCAGCAGCTCAGAGGGGGTTCTTACCCCCTACAATGAGCAGTTCTTC
CDR3 protein: CASSSEGVLTPYNEQFF

D gene: -
clone size: -
J gene: TRBJ1-1
V gene: TRBV9
CDR3 DNA: TGTGCCAGCAGCGTTACACAGGAGACCATGAACACTGAAGCTTTCTTT
CDR3 protein: CASSVTQETMNTEAFF

D gene: -
clone size: -
J gene: TRBJ1-5
V gene: TRBV4-1
CDR3 DNA: TGCGCCAGCAGCCAAGTTCAAGGAATCCAGGGCAATCAGCCCCAGCATTTT
CDR3 protein: CASSQVQGIQGNQPQHF

D gene: -
clone size: -
J gene: TRBJ1-5
V gene: TRBV4-3
CDR3 DNA: TGCGCCAGCAGCCAAGGCCTTGGTAGCAATCAGCCCCAGCATTTT
CDR3 protein: CASSQGLGSNQPQHF

D gene: -
clone size: -
J gene: TRBJ2-7
V gene: TRBV6-1
CDR3 DNA: TGTGCCAGCACCGGGTACAGGGGGGGGTACGAGCAGTACTTC
CDR3 protein: CASTGYRGGYEQYF

D gene: -
clone size: once
J gene: TRBJ1-5
V gene: TRBV15
CDR3 DNA: TGTGCCACCAGCAGAGATCGGAGAGGGCCCCAGCATTTT
CDR3 protein: CATSRDRRGPQHF

D gene: TRBD2
clone size: -
J gene: TRBJ2-1
V gene: TRBV29-1
CDR3 DNA: TGCAGCGTTTACCCGACCGGGACTAGAGCTACTGAGCAGTTCTTC
CDR3 protein: CSVYPTGTRATEQFF

D gene: TRBD2
clone size: -
J gene: TRBJ2-7
V gene: TRBV7-6
CDR3 DNA: TGTGCCAGCAGCCCCCAGGCAGAGCGGGACTACGAGCAGTACTTC
CDR3 protein: CASSPQAERDYEQYF

D gene: TRBD1
clone size: -
J gene: TRBJ2-2
V gene: TRBV5-6
CDR3 DNA: TGTGCCAGCAAAAGGGACAGCTCCAACACCGGGGAGCTGTTTTTT
CDR3 protein: CASKRDSSNTGELFF

D gene: TRBD2
clone size: -
J gene: TRBJ2-7
V gene: TRBV5-6
CDR3 DNA: TGTGCCAGCTCCGGACTAGCAGCCGAGCAGTACTTC
CDR3 protein: CASSGLAAEQYF

D gene: -
clone size: -
J gene: TRBJ2-1
V gene: TRBV19
CDR3 DNA: TGTGCCAGTAGCCGACTAGGATTGTCCTACAATGAGCAGTTCTTC
CDR3 protein: CASSRLGLSYNEQFF

D gene: TRBD2
clone size: once
J gene: TRBJ2-1
V gene: TRBV7-9
CDR3 DNA: TGTGCCAGCAGCCACGTTCAGCGGGGTAACAATGAGCAGTTCTTC
CDR3 protein: CASSHVQRGNNEQFF

D gene: TRBD2
clone size: -
J gene: TRBJ2-7
V gene: TRBV27
CDR3 DNA: TGTGCCAGCAGCTCTAGGGTTAGCGGGCGCTTCTACGAGCAGTACTTC
CDR3 protein: CASSSRVSGRFYEQYF

D gene: -
clone size: -
J gene: TRBJ2-7
V gene: TRBV5-1
CDR3 DNA: TGCGCCAGCAGCTTGGCCTTAGACAGTTATTACGAGCAGTACTTC
CDR3 protein: CASSLALDSYYEQYF

D gene: TRBD1
clone size: -
J gene: TRBJ1-2
V gene: TRBV6-1
CDR3 DNA: TGTGCCAGCTCGGGACAGGGAATTCCCCTCTATGGCTACACCTTC
CDR3 protein: CASSGQGIPLYGYTF